This TCR beta chain was captured in a study of vaccination effects on CD4 cells after COVID-19. This CDR3 is built from 13 residues. Trimming pared 4 bases from V and 6 bases from J, leaving 13 bases between. CDR1 and CDR2 (germline): SGHKS, YYEKEE (reference sequence). The ViraFEST assay expanded antigen-specific CD4+ T cells with viral peptide pools before sequencing. With 10 days of culture completed, CD4+ T cells were isolated. The person was diagnosed with PCR-confirmed SARS-CoV-2 infection between March and December 2020. Days 3 and 7 were when half the medium was replaced with IL-2 medium. This clone came up a few times. Its specificity is not known. The method was immunoSEQ multiplex PCR; TCRdb's version includes in-frame clones alone and lacks a portion of them. The repertoire includes 20,000 to 30,000 clones, roughly 69% of them detected once, and roughly a sixth sits in the top ten.

This chain joins TRBV5-5 and TRBJ1-1; no clear D. The sequenced sample was CD4+ T cells from PBMCs cultured with SARS-CoV-2 spike peptides, obtained before COVID-19 vaccination. The TCR sequence derives from a human donor who had a prior SARS-CoV-2 infection. Written as DNA, the CDR3 is TGTGCCAGCAGCGCACATCGTTCCGCTGAAGCTTTCTTT. It is translated as CASSAHRSAEAFF.